This TCR beta chain was found in a study of cytomegalovirus exposure and HLA in healthy donors. Of note for this clone: The antigen is undetermined.

PCR involved 60 Vbeta and 13 Jbeta primers. Sequencing was performed with immunoSEQ multiplex PCR; in TCRdb, only in-frame clones are kept and a portion is missing. The table lists 300,000 or so clones, approximately 85% of them singletons. V lost 3 bases and J lost 10; bases outside the gene matches: 10. Germline-derived CDR1 and CDR2 are MGHRA and YSYEKL. The CDR3 extends over 16 amino acids. General study findings and limits: Certain indistinguishable V segments, among them TRBV6-2 and TRBV6-3, were excluded.

Sequencing input: PBMCs. The TCR comes from a woman in her thirties or forties in good health and CMV-seropositive. The chain uses TRBV4-1 and TRBJ1-6, with TRBD1 identical over 9 bases. The CDR3 loop is CASSQAWTGVESPLHF. The CDR3 DNA follows: TGCGCCAGCAGCCAGGCATGGACAGGGGTGGAGTCACCCCTCCACTTT.